This passage covers 23 T cell receptor beta chains from one sample sequenced in a study of blood T cell repertoires in COVID-19. The assay was immunoSEQ multiplex PCR, and TCRdb's table has in-frame clones only and misses some. The table has under 250,000 clones, 80% to 95% seen once. Specimen: peripheral blood. These receptors were obtained from a man aged 60 to 69 with COVID-19, enrolled during active disease.

The gene calls are TRBV3-1 (or the pseudogene TRBV3-2) and TRBJ2-1, with a weak D call TRBD2 (5 bases). The CDR3 sequence is 13 residues long. Germline CDR1 LGHDT, CDR2 YNNKEL (reference sequence). V was shortened by 4 bases and J by 3 bases, with 7 bases between the two germline ends. The chain's CDR3 is CASSLTSYNEQFF. In DNA, the CDR3 is TGTGCCAGCAGCCTAACTAGCTACAATGAGCAGTTCTTC.

The chain recombines TRBV3-1 (or the pseudogene TRBV3-2) with TRBJ2-7, with 9 nucleotides matching TRBD2. Unmatched junction bases numbered 5, after V lost 4 bases and J lost 4 bases. Looked up from germline, CDR1 is LGHDT and CDR2 is YNNKEL (reference sequence). The length of the CDR3 is 14 residues. Here the CDR3 reads CASSRGGGLYEQYF. CDR3 nucleotides: TGTGCCAGCAGCCGCGGGGGGGGACTTTACGAGCAGTACTTC.

The rearrangement joins TRBV30 to TRBJ1-6, with 7 bases fitting TRBD1. Germline V gene data show CDR1 as GTSNPN and CDR2 as SVGIG (reference sequence). V lost 4 bases to trimming and J lost 9 bases; unmatched junction nucleotides: 6. CDR3 length equals 13 residues. The CDR3 sequence: CAWIRDRSSPLHF. CDR3 bases: TGTGCCTGGATCCGGGACAGATCTTCACCCCTCCACTTT.

The chain links TRBV5-6 to TRBJ1-2, with D uncertain. Germline CDR1 is SGHDT and CDR2 is YYEEEE. Trimming removed 0 bases at V and 2 bases at J, with 5 bases between. The CDR3 loop spans 13 amino acids. CDR3 sequence reads: CASSLGGNYGYTF. CDR3 bases: TGTGCCAGCAGCTTGGGAGGCAACTATGGCTACACCTTC.

This chain links TRBV5-5 with TRBJ2-7; possibly TRBD1 for D (6 bases). Trimming cost V 0 bases and J 2 bases, with 15 bases left between them. The CDR3 covers 16 residues. Looked up from germline, CDR1 is SGHKS and CDR2 is YYEKEE (reference sequence). The CDR3 here is CASSLDWGRVPYEQYF. The CDR3 DNA reads as TGTGCCAGCAGCTTGGACTGGGGGCGAGTCCCCTACGAGCAGTACTTC.

The genes are TRBV4-2 and TRBJ1-1, with TRBD1 matching 10 bases. CDR1 is LGHNA, CDR2 YNFKEQ, per germline. V trimming: 3 bases; J trimming: 6 bases; junction bases outside the gene matches: 19. The CDR3 sequence is 19 residues long. CDR3 in amino acids: CASSHDILGWGQGRAEAFF. As DNA, the CDR3 is TGTGCCAGCAGCCATGACATACTAGGTTGGGGACAGGGGAGGGCTGAAGCTTTCTTT.

This clone was seen only once. The chain couples TRBV5-4 to TRBJ2-7; D is perhaps TRBD2 (6 bases). This CDR3 region has 15 residues. The V and J ends lost 2 bases and 5 bases respectively, with 17 bases between them. Germline V gives CDR1 SGHNT, CDR2 YYREEE (reference sequence). The CDR3 DNA reads as TGTGCCAGCAGCTTAGGGTCGGGGGTCTTCAACGAGCAGTACTTC. This gives the protein CASSLGSGVFNEQYF.

CDR3 residues: CASTPIPAYNSPLHF. The DNA for the CDR3 is TGCGCCAGCACCCCCATCCCAGCCTATAATTCACCCCTCCACTTT. The chain recombines TRBV5-1 with TRBJ1-6; D is undetermined. Germline V gene data show CDR1 as SGHRS and CDR2 as YFSETQ. Between the trimmed V and J ends, which lost 6 bases and 2 bases, there was a span of 12 bases. CDR3 length: 15 amino acids.

The chain combines TRBV21-1 with TRBJ1-2; the D segment call TRBD1 is taken from the table without a DNA check. TRBV21-1 is recorded as a pseudogene. The CDR3 is made up of 15 amino acids. Written as DNA, the CDR3 is TGTGCCAGTCCGACAGGGCTCGCGGGCAATTATGGCTACACCTTC. This encodes CASPTGLAGNYGYTF.

J is TRBJ2-7 and V is TRBV28, with a possible D match to TRBD1 (6 bases). Trimming stripped 1 base from V and 3 bases from J, with 13 bases between. CDR3 length equals 15 residues. Looked up from germline, CDR1 is MDHEN and CDR2 is SYDVKM. In nucleotides, the CDR3 is TGTGCCAGCAGTTTATCGCAGGGGACCTTCTACGAGCAGTACTTC. This gives the protein CASSLSQGTFYEQYF.

This clone was recorded once. The J gene is TRBJ2-2, the V gene TRBV9; tentatively, D is TRBD2 (5 bases). CDR3 length: 15 amino acids. Germline assignment: CDR1 SGDLS and CDR2 YYNGEE. V lost 4 bases to trimming and J lost 6 bases, with 16 bases between them. DNA of the CDR3: TGTGCCAGCAGCCCCCACAGCGGCGTTCCCGGGGAGCTGTTTTTT. The encoded protein is CASSPHSGVPGELFF.

This clone was found a few times. The chain combines TRBV2 with TRBJ2-7; maybe TRBD1 (6 bases). Germline assignment: CDR1 SNHLY and CDR2 FYNNEI. With 6 bases removed from V and 0 bases from J, the gap between germline ends came to 12 bases. This CDR3 region has 14 residues. The CDR3 reads CASSPRDISYEQYF. CDR3 in DNA: TGTGCCAGCAGCCCTCGGGACATCTCCTACGAGCAGTACTTC.

This clone was detected once. The junction shows a germline mismatch at one end, possibly a read error. The CDR3 DNA follows: TGTGCCAGCAGTACCCCTCACTCGGGACAGGCCTACGGGCAGTACTTC. Protein sequence: CASSTPHSGQAYGQYF. This chain uses TRBV28 with TRBJ2-7; TRBD1 matches 8 bases. The CDR3 consists of 16 residues. Per germline, CDR1 MDHEN and CDR2 SYDVKM.

This sequence joins TRBV7-9 and TRBJ2-1; 12 bases are a match to TRBD2. Trimming at V came to 5 bases and at J to 4 bases, leaving 12 bases not matched to a gene. The germline CDR1 and CDR2 sequences are SEHNR and FQNEAQ (reference sequence). CDR3 length: 18 residues. In DNA form, the CDR3 reads TGTGCCAGCAGCGGGGGGCCTGGACTAGCGGGAAGGTACAATGAGCAGTTCTTC. Translating gives CASSGGPGLAGRYNEQFF.

This sequence joins TRBV6-5 and TRBJ1-1; unclear D gene. This CDR3 has 13 amino acids. V dropped 11 bases and J dropped 5 bases, with 18 bases sitting between them. Germline loops: CDR1 MNHEY, CDR2 SVGAGI. The CDR3 loop reads CASKNGPYTEAFF. The CDR3 DNA reads TGTGCCTCCAAAAATGGGCCTTATACTGAAGCTTTCTTT.

The chain uses TRBV3-1 (or the pseudogene TRBV3-2) and TRBJ1-3; unclear D gene. The germline V gene has CDR1 LGHDT and CDR2 YNNKEL (reference sequence). CDR3 size: 14 residues. Trimming removed 4 bases at V and 0 bases at J, with 7 bases between. This CDR3 reads CASSPSLSGNTIYF. CDR3 bases: TGTGCCAGCAGCCCCTCCCTCTCTGGAAACACCATATATTTT.

The chain employs TRBV13 and TRBJ1-1; D is perhaps TRBD1 (6 bases). Trimming took off 5 bases at V and 1 base at J, with 8 bases between the two ends. The CDR3 spans 13 residues. Germline-derived CDR1 and CDR2 are PRHDT and FYEKMQ (reference sequence). CDR3 sequence reads: CASSGQSNTEAFF. The DNA for the CDR3 is TGTGCCAGCAGCGGACAGTCGAACACTGAAGCTTTCTTT.

The chain has TRBV7-2 and TRBJ2-2, with D perhaps matching TRBD2 (6 bases). The germline V gene encodes CDR1 SGHTA and CDR2 FQGNSA. Trimming left V 2 bases short and J 0 bases short, with 10 bases between. The CDR3 contains 16 residues. CDR3 DNA: TGTGCCAGCAGCTTAAATGGAGGGACGAACACCGGGGAGCTGTTTTTT. This codes for CASSLNGGTNTGELFF.

In its sample, this clone was seen once. The chain is built from TRBV30 and TRBJ1-2; perhaps TRBD1 as D (6 bases). This CDR3 has 13 residues. The germline V and J ends were trimmed by 0 bases and 7 bases, with 12 bases remaining between them. Germline V CDR1 and CDR2: GTSNPN, SVGIG (reference sequence). The chain's CDR3 is CAWSVSGGSGYTF. The CDR3 DNA follows: TGTGCCTGGAGTGTGTCGGGGGGCAGTGGCTACACCTTC.

This clone showed up just a few times. The V call is TRBV28, the J call TRBJ1-1, with D perhaps TRBD1 (6 bases). V lost 6 bases and J 5 bases, leaving 16 bases between the germline ends. Per germline, CDR1 MDHEN and CDR2 SYDVKM. The CDR3 is 14 residues long. The CDR3 DNA is TGTGCCAGCAGGTTGAGACAGGATTCGACTGAAGCTTTCTTT. As protein: CASRLRQDSTEAFF.

This chain uses TRBV4-1 with TRBJ2-6; weak D call: TRBD2 (5 bases). The germline V gene encodes CDR1 MGHRA and CDR2 YSYEKL. The V and J ends lost 3 bases and 0 bases respectively, with 9 bases between them. This CDR3 spans 16 amino acids. Here the CDR3 DNA reads TGCGCCAGCAGCCAGGTCGGGAACTCTGGGGCCAACGTCCTGACTTTC. This translates into CASSQVGNSGANVLTF.

The rearrangement joins TRBV30 to TRBJ2-7; maybe TRBD2 (5 bases). The CDR3 is made up of 14 amino acids. The V gene lost 0 bases and the J gene lost 0 bases, with 9 bases spanning the gap. Looked up from germline, CDR1 is GTSNPN and CDR2 is SVGIG (reference sequence). CDR3 sequence reads: CAWSVRGPSYEQYF. In nucleotides, the CDR3 is TGTGCCTGGAGTGTACGAGGGCCCTCCTACGAGCAGTACTTC.

The chain combines TRBV10-3 with TRBJ2-7, with a weak D call TRBD2 (5 bases). Looked up from germline, CDR1 is ENHRY and CDR2 is SYGVKD. There are 13 residues in the CDR3. V was cut by 9 bases and J by 5 bases, with 17 bases left in between. CDR3 DNA: TGTGCCATGTCCGACCGAGGGCAAGACGAGCAGTACTTC. Protein: CAMSDRGQDEQYF.